This T cell receptor beta chain was recorded in a study of T cells in Graves' hyperthyroidism and ophthalmopathy (dated by TCRdb to about 2019). For context, the study as a whole: TCR V-J signatures able to tell the groups apart were searched for in a discovery cohort of some 97 patients, of whom around 43 had Graves' ophthalmopathy and roughly 57 had stable Graves' hyperthyroidism. According to the paper, TCR Vbeta CDR3 sequencing was carried out on 135 peripheral blood samples, which came from some 41 ophthalmopathy, around 75 hyperthyroidism and some 17 progressor patients. After blood sampling, hyperthyroidism patients were treated with methimazole at a starting dose of 30 mg daily, and ophthalmopathy patients were treated with high-dose intravenous methylprednisolone. Prospective prediction of ophthalmopathy was tested in an independent validation cohort of 18 to 20 hyperthyroidism patients and 17 patients who later progressed to ophthalmopathy. For training and testing, the 80 to 100 patients in the discovery cohort were randomly divided in a 7:3 ratio. In addition, the study compared T-cell repertoires in thyroid tissue and in blood from about six Graves' hyperthyroidism patients. Study-level results and caveats: No statistical method was used to set the sample size in advance, and investigators knew the group allocation. In validation, the model predicted progression to ophthalmopathy a median of around 6.5 months before onset, with about 64% sensitivity and 72.22% specificity. Blood samples also contained most of the expanded thyroid clonotypes (frequency above 0.001), which suggests that blood repertoires may reflect thyroid immune responses. In cross-validation, a model built on a 13 V-J signature told ophthalmopathy apart from stable hyperthyroidism with over 85% sensitivity and approximately 81% specificity, and in testing the same model reached 80%/75%.

Stable Graves' hyperthyroidism was defined as no progression to ophthalmopathy during 18 months of follow-up. Hyperthyroidism patients were newly diagnosed, with disease duration under 2 months, and aged 18 to 65 years. Exclusion was applied to patients with uncontrolled infections, other autoimmune diseases, pregnancy or lactation. Diagnoses were established on the basis of clinical symptoms, serum thyroxine and TRAb, thyroid ultrasound, and orbital computed tomography. Total RNA was extracted with Trizol reagent, and quality was checked on an Agilent 2100 Bioanalyzer. The CDR3 starts with the cysteine, ends with the phenylalanine, and has 13 residues. The CDR3 DNA has 39 bases and is translated from base 1. CDR1 DFQATT and CDR2 SNEGSKA are derived from the germline V gene (reference sequence). V trim: 6 bases; J trim: 4 bases; unmatched bases: 5. This clonotype came up many times. Its antigen is still unknown. Per-nucleotide qualities are absent, and no much larger clonotype sits a single base away.

The TCR beta CDR3 regions were amplified from RNA transcripts. The TCR CDR3 was subjected to a first round of RT-PCR using the HTBI primer set and the Qiagen OneStep RT-PCR kit. Libraries were constructed in a second round of multiplex PCR, after which size selection and purification were performed. The libraries were sequenced on an Illumina HiSeq2000 using paired-end 100 bp reads. In the paper's pipeline: SOAPnuke was used to process the raw data, removing reads that contained adapters or uncalled bases, had a mean Phred below 15, or lacked an exact match to the constant primer or identifier. COPE v1.2.5 was used to merge high-quality paired reads, and clonotypes were defined as unique nucleotide sequences. Clonotypes were aligned to IMGT TRBV, TRBD and TRBJ reference segments using MiTCR v1.1. The analysis was restricted to V-J combinations with a frequency above 0.0001, which together covered just over 99% of the repertoires. The TCS score was defined as F50 (clonal expansion) divided by E x V (chaos), with BLOSUM62-based TCRdist calculated between CDR3 peptides within each V-J. Welch's t-statistics and random forest reduced roughly 500 V-J features to about 12, which were used in a naive Bayes classifier (R e1071). The Morisita-Horn index was used to measure how similar the thyroid and blood repertoires were. TCRdb reprocessing: public reads trimmed at Q25 with fastp, clones called with MiXCR, in-frame beta chains kept. Each entry is one CDR3 protein sequence, shown with its most common DNA and genes. TCRdb's processing, not the study's, gives the V and J calls here. The sample yields about 610,000 distinct CDR3 sequences; about 43% were counted once. Roughly 8.2% of the sample lies in the top ten.

This clonotype was sampled from a woman younger than 35 with Graves' hyperthyroidism. Sequencing used peripheral blood or thyroid tissue (not recorded which). The V gene is TRBV20-1 and the J gene is TRBJ2-7, and 11 junction bases match TRBD2. CDR3 sequence: CSAPGLAVYEQYF. At the DNA level, the sequence is TGCAGTGCCCCGGGACTAGCGGTTTACGAGCAGTACTTC.